The rows below give T cell receptor beta chains drawn from one sample of a study of tumor-infiltrating lymphocytes in oesophageal squamous cell carcinoma. TCRdb re-derived calls from the PCR reads in MiXCR, one entry per CDR3 protein. This table has over 15,000 distinct CDR3 sequences, roughly 53% appearing once. Sequenced input: esophageal tumor tissue. Receptors were obtained from a male donor with esophageal squamous cell carcinoma. CDR3s include the opening cysteine and the closing phenylalanine or tryptophan. The order of the fields is J gene, V gene, CDR3 length, CDR3 protein.

j_call: .
v_call: TRBV14
cdr3_length: 14
cdr3_aa: CASSPLAHSYEQYF

j_call: TRBJ2-3
v_call: TRBV7-9
cdr3_length: 14
cdr3_aa: CASSLETGADTQYF

j_call: .
v_call: TRBV12-3/TRBV12-4
cdr3_length: 16
cdr3_aa: CASSFQRLADFDEQFF

j_call: TRBJ2-7
v_call: TRBV7-2
cdr3_length: 15
cdr3_aa: CASSSVDSGSYEQYF

j_call: TRBJ2-7
v_call: TRBV5-6
cdr3_length: 15
cdr3_aa: CASSFLGYSSYEQYF

j_call: TRBJ1-1
v_call: TRBV18
cdr3_length: 12
cdr3_aa: CASSPLGPEAFF

j_call: .
v_call: TRBV12-3/TRBV12-4
cdr3_length: 14
cdr3_aa: CASSLVPGLGTQYF

j_call: TRBJ2-3
v_call: TRBV7-4
cdr3_length: 17
cdr3_aa: CASSLAGLAGATDTQYF

j_call: TRBJ2-1
v_call: TRBV11-2
cdr3_length: 17
cdr3_aa: CASSLEAPGNSYNEQFF

j_call: TRBJ1-2
v_call: TRBV7-3
cdr3_length: 13
cdr3_aa: CASSSRANYGYTF

j_call: .
v_call: TRBV7-6
cdr3_length: 12
cdr3_aa: CASSLGAMGYTF

j_call: .
v_call: TRBV6-1
cdr3_length: 15
cdr3_aa: CASSAEAGGPYEQYF

j_call: TRBJ2-1
v_call: TRBV7-9
cdr3_length: 13
cdr3_aa: CASSLVAANEQFF

j_call: TRBJ2-2
v_call: TRBV6-6
cdr3_length: 15
cdr3_aa: CASSYSRAFTGELFF

j_call: TRBJ2-5
v_call: TRBV7-3
cdr3_length: 13
cdr3_aa: CASSLESSETQYF

j_call: TRBJ2-5
v_call: TRBV5-4
cdr3_length: 15
cdr3_aa: CASSTDRGYRETQYF

j_call: TRBJ1-2
v_call: TRBV18
cdr3_length: 14
cdr3_aa: CASSPDQHNYGYTF

j_call: TRBJ1-2
v_call: TRBV5-4
cdr3_length: 15
cdr3_aa: CASSLEGRKGYGYTF

j_call: TRBJ1-2
v_call: TRBV27
cdr3_length: 16
cdr3_aa: CASSLDRAGGYYGYTF

j_call: TRBJ1-3
v_call: TRBV18
cdr3_length: 12
cdr3_aa: CASSPGRNTIYF

j_call: TRBJ2-1
v_call: TRBV6-1
cdr3_length: 16
cdr3_aa: CASRQPGTGTYNEQFF

j_call: TRBJ2-3
v_call: TRBV12-3/TRBV12-4
cdr3_length: 16
cdr3_aa: CASRGTGTSGTTPQYF

j_call: TRBJ1-6
v_call: TRBV28
cdr3_length: 15
cdr3_aa: CASSHVSSYNSPLHF

j_call: .
v_call: TRBV24-1
cdr3_length: 15
cdr3_aa: CATSEEGEGDNEQYF

j_call: TRBJ2-1
v_call: TRBV6-1
cdr3_length: 13
cdr3_aa: CASSYTRADTQFF

j_call: .
v_call: TRBV2
cdr3_length: 16
cdr3_aa: CASKSGRALTAYEQYF

j_call: TRBJ2-1
v_call: TRBV7-8
cdr3_length: 13
cdr3_aa: CASSSQGHRVKDF

j_call: .
v_call: TRBV6-5
cdr3_length: 15
cdr3_aa: CASSYDDGSGYEQYF

j_call: TRBJ2-5
v_call: TRBV12-3/TRBV12-4
cdr3_length: 15
cdr3_aa: CASSQDQSSYNEQYF

j_call: TRBJ2-1
v_call: TRBV7-2
cdr3_length: 16
cdr3_aa: CASSLGRTSGYNEQFF

j_call: .
v_call: TRBV7-2
cdr3_length: 15
cdr3_aa: CASRIKAGGPGEQYF

j_call: TRBJ2-1
v_call: TRBV18
cdr3_length: 15
cdr3_aa: CASSSGTGAYNEQFF

j_call: TRBJ1-2
v_call: TRBV20-1
cdr3_length: 14
cdr3_aa: CSASRGTGTYGYTF

j_call: TRBJ2-3
v_call: TRBV5-6
cdr3_length: 19
cdr3_aa: CASSLDRLGLAGVIDTQYF

j_call: .
v_call: TRBV7-6
cdr3_length: 18
cdr3_aa: CASSLKRLAERGPETQFF

j_call: TRBJ1-5
v_call: TRBV7-2
cdr3_length: 13
cdr3_aa: CASSSLPDQPQHF

j_call: .
v_call: TRBV12-3/TRBV12-4
cdr3_length: 14
cdr3_aa: CASSLVVASETQFF

j_call: TRBJ2-4
v_call: TRBV10-2
cdr3_length: 18
cdr3_aa: CASRGILGQGLAKNIQYF

j_call: TRBJ2-4
v_call: TRBV5-6
cdr3_length: 15
cdr3_aa: CASTIAGGAKNIQYF

j_call: TRBJ1-4
v_call: TRBV27
cdr3_length: 14
cdr3_aa: CASRGVHRREKLFF

j_call: TRBJ1-5
v_call: TRBV7-9
cdr3_length: 13
cdr3_aa: CASQDQLHQPQHF

j_call: TRBJ2-5
v_call: TRBV12-3/TRBV12-4
cdr3_length: 14
cdr3_aa: CASSFGDKQETQYF

j_call: TRBJ2-1
v_call: TRBV11-2
cdr3_length: 14
cdr3_aa: CASSLAGEWNEQFF

j_call: TRBJ2-1
v_call: TRBV3-1
cdr3_length: 17
cdr3_aa: CASSQDKGTGTPQRQFF

j_call: .
v_call: TRBV12-5
cdr3_length: 16
cdr3_aa: CASGPGSSGGYNEQFF

j_call: .
v_call: TRBV7-2
cdr3_length: 14
cdr3_aa: CASSLSGMVHEQYF

j_call: .
v_call: TRBV6-2/TRBV6-3
cdr3_length: 15
cdr3_aa: CASSLLTGQQETQYF

j_call: TRBJ2-3
v_call: TRBV7-2
cdr3_length: 18
cdr3_aa: CASSPNYTGRTLPDTQYF

j_call: TRBJ2-1
v_call: TRBV7-7
cdr3_length: 12
cdr3_aa: CASSHRYNEQFF

j_call: .
v_call: TRBV7-2
cdr3_length: 15
cdr3_aa: CASSVWTGGTYEQYF

j_call: TRBJ2-7
v_call: TRBV6-1
cdr3_length: 13
cdr3_aa: CASRRTGVYEQYF

j_call: TRBJ2-3
v_call: TRBV18
cdr3_length: 14
cdr3_aa: CASSPPTGTDTQYF

j_call: TRBJ1-4
v_call: TRBV7-8
cdr3_length: 13
cdr3_aa: CASSLSGYEKLFF

j_call: .
v_call: TRBV28
cdr3_length: 14
cdr3_aa: CASSSVASLYEQYF

j_call: TRBJ2-1
v_call: TRBV11-2
cdr3_length: 16
cdr3_aa: CASSSGTESTYNEQFF

j_call: TRBJ1-5
v_call: TRBV28
cdr3_length: 14
cdr3_aa: CASSLGTEVRPQHF

j_call: .
v_call: TRBV6-8
cdr3_length: 15
cdr3_aa: CASSLDRGDRETQYF

j_call: TRBJ2-3
v_call: TRBV18
cdr3_length: 15
cdr3_aa: CASSPLSSSTDTQYF

j_call: TRBJ2-3
v_call: TRBV7-2
cdr3_length: 15
cdr3_aa: CASSLGLISTDTQYF

j_call: TRBJ2-3
v_call: TRBV12-3/TRBV12-4
cdr3_length: 13
cdr3_aa: CASSWWGADTQYF